This T cell receptor (beta chain) came from a study of OX40 agonist ivuxolimab in advanced cancers. This clone was seen more than once but under ten times. The CDR3 runs to 13 residues. J was trimmed by 3 bases and V by 5 bases; bases with no gene match: 3. The germline V gene has CDR1 SGHVS and CDR2 FNYEAQ. Profiling relied on immunoSEQ multiplex PCR, and the TCRdb table lists in-frame clones only, not all of them. The table lists tens of thousands of clones, about 86% of them singletons. J is TRBJ2-7 and V is TRBV7-6, with 8 bases lining up with TRBD1. The sequence derives from an adult with an advanced solid tumor such as melanoma, head and neck, liver or kidney cancer. The specimen was CD4+ or CD8+ T cells sorted from blood, collected in a trial of the OX40 agonist ivuxolimab. CDR3 residues: CASSKDRDYEQYF. The CDR3 DNA is TGTGCCAGCAGCAAGGACAGGGACTACGAGCAGTACTTC. The full variable domain, rest sourced from reference TRBV7-6 and TRBJ2-7, is GAGVSQSPRYKVTKRGQDVALRCDPISGHVSLYWYRQALGQGPEFLTYFNYEAQQDKSGLPNDRFSAERPEGSISTLTIQRTEQRDSAMYRCASSKDRDYEQYFGPGTRLTVT.